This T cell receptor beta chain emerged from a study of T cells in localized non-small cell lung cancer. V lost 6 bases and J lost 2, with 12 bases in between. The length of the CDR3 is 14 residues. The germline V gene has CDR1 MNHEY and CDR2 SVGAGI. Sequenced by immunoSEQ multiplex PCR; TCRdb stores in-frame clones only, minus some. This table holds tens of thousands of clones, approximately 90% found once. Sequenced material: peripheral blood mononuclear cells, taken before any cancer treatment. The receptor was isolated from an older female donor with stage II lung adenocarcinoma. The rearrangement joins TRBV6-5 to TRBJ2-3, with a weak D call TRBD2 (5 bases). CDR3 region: CASSLGVDTDTQYF. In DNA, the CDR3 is TGTGCCAGCAGCCTGGGAGTGGACACAGATACGCAGTATTTT.